This TCR beta chain is drawn from a study of T cell responses to AZD1222 COVID-19 vaccine. This table comes from immunoSEQ multiplex PCR, and its TCRdb copy is limited to in-frame clones, with some not included. The sample comprises more than 85,000 clones, 70% to 90% of which are singletons, and more than 6% rests with the top ten. The V and J ends lost 0 bases and 5 bases respectively, with 10 bases between them. The germline CDR1 and CDR2 sequences are PRHDT and FYEKMQ (reference sequence). The CDR3 runs 14 residues. This TCR was recovered from an adult in good health. Here the sequenced sample was peripheral blood, taken on day 0 of AZD1222 vaccination. The chain links TRBV13 to TRBJ1-1; D is unclear. CDR3 protein: CASSLGWVRTEAFF. CDR3 in DNA: TGTGCCAGCAGCTTAGGTTGGGTAAGGACTGAAGCTTTCTTT. The whole variable domain, remainder taken from reference TRBV13 and TRBJ1-1, is AAGVIQSPRHLIKEKRETATLKCYPIPRHDTVYWYQQGPGQDPQFLISFYEKMQSDKGSIPDRFSAQQFSDYHSELNMSSLELGDSALYFCASSLGWVRTEAFFGQGTRLTVV.